This T cell receptor beta chain was profiled in a study of cytomegalovirus exposure and HLA in healthy donors. Libraries were prepared by immunoSEQ multiplex PCR; TCRdb keeps only in-frame clonotypes and omits some of them. The sample lists tens of thousands of clones; approximately 88% were seen once. Concerning this clone: Its antigen is currently unknown.

J gave up 7 bases and V 0 bases, and 3 bases lay outside the gene matches. This CDR3 has 15 amino acids. Germline V gene lookup returns CDR1 LNHNV and CDR2 YYDKDF (reference sequence). The donors were members of the validation cohort, which comprised about 120 subjects and was separate from the first cohort of 670 or so subjects. Findings of the study overall: There were some public TCRs occurring in many donors, but most TCR sequences were rare.

Sequencing input: PBMCs. This sequence originates from a woman in her 30s in good health and CMV-seronegative. The genes are TRBV15 and TRBJ1-5, with TRBD1 matching 10 bases. The CDR3 coding sequence is TGTGCCACCAGCAGAGACGGACAGGGGGTCCAGCCCCAGCATTTT. Translation: CATSRDGQGVQPQHF.